Presented here are 21 T cell receptor beta chains from one specimen sequenced in a study of blood T cell repertoires in COVID-19. The method was immunoSEQ multiplex PCR; TCRdb's version includes in-frame clones alone and lacks a portion of them. The profile covers roughly 190,000 clones, with about four fifths appearing a single time and around 2.9% taken by the ten largest. Sequencing was carried out using PBMCs or T cells enriched from blood (not recorded which). These receptors all come from a woman in her 30s who had been exposed to COVID-19.

The chain carries TRBV5-5 and TRBJ1-3; 7 nucleotides line up with TRBD1. There are 15 residues in the CDR3. CDR1 and CDR2 from the germline V gene are SGHKS and YYEKEE (reference sequence). The V gene end was trimmed by 4 bases and the J gene end by 0 bases; junction bases not matched to a gene: 4. DNA for the CDR3: TGTGCCAGCAGCCTGGGACAGTTCTCTGGAAACACCATATATTTT. Translation gives CASSLGQFSGNTIYF. Supplemented by reference TRBV5-5 and TRBJ1-3, the full variable domain reads DAGVTQSPTHLIKTRGQQVTLRCSPISGHKSVSWYQQVLGQGPQFIFQYYEKEERGRGNFPDRFSARQFPNYSSELNVNALLLGDSALYLCASSLGQFSGNTIYFGEGSWLTVV.

The chain uses TRBV21-1 and TRBJ1-2. TRBV21-1 is reported as a pseudogene. CDR3 length: 17 residues. CDR3 residues: CASSKAAGPEGIDGYTF. The CDR3 coding sequence is TGTGCCAGCAGCAAAGCCGCAGGACCTGAGGGTATCGATGGCTACACCTTC.

CDR3 DNA: TGTGCCACCAGCGAGGTATCGGTTGGCAATCAGCCCCAGCATTTT. Translating it yields CATSEVSVGNQPQHF. The chain joins TRBV15 to TRBJ1-5, with D unclear. This CDR3 region has 15 residues. Germline CDR1 and CDR2: LNHNV and YYDKDF (reference sequence). Trimming stripped 5 bases from V and 2 bases from J, with 13 bases between.

This chain connects TRBV4-3 to TRBJ1-4; D uncertain. Germline V gene data show CDR1 as LGHNA and CDR2 as YSLEER. Trimming left V 0 bases short and J 7 bases short, with 9 bases between. The CDR3 has 14 amino acids. This CDR3 reads CASSQDRRSEKLFF. The CDR3 coding sequence is TGCGCCAGCAGCCAAGACAGGAGGAGTGAAAAACTGTTTTTT.

The chain links TRBV4-2 to TRBJ1-2; the match to TRBD1 covers 10 bases. The CDR3 sequence is 18 residues long. J lost 2 bases, V lost 2 bases, and 11 bases had no gene match. Germline loops: CDR1 LGHNA, CDR2 YNFKEQ. CDR3 nucleotides: TGTGCCAGCAGCCAATATTCCGGGACAGGGGCATCCAACTATGGCTACACCTTC. This sequence encodes CASSQYSGTGASNYGYTF.

Comments on this clone: The CDR3 ends on some other residue instead of the conserved phenylalanine or tryptophan, so this is likely a read error. No DNA is shown, since the ends of the CDR3 on it are uncertain; the CDR3 is the one TCRdb lists. The chain combines TRBV6-5 with TRBJ1-2. The CDR3 totals 11 residues, both ends included. Germline V gene data show CDR1 as MNHEY and CDR2 as SVGAGI. The CDR3 reads CASVYAGRPHI.

This rearrangement joins TRBV6-5 to TRBJ1-2, with a tentative D call TRBD1 (6 bases). Germline-derived CDR1 and CDR2 are MNHEY and SVGAGI. The CDR3 totals 14 residues. V was cut by 6 bases and J by 4 bases, with 15 bases left in between. CDR3 coding DNA: TGTGCCAGCAGGACCGAGGGGGATGCCTATGGCTACACCTTC. It specifies CASRTEGDAYGYTF.

In regard to this clone: Other DNA sequences in this specimen translate into the identical CDR3. The chain links TRBV18 to TRBJ1-4, with 7 nucleotides matching TRBD1. Germline V gene sequence: CDR1 KGHSH, CDR2 LQKENI. The CDR3 runs to 13 residues. Trimming removed 6 bases from V and 6 bases from J; junction bases left unmatched: 4. The CDR3 reads CASSRDRDEKLFF. DNA of the CDR3: TGTGCCAGCTCGCGTGACAGGGATGAAAAACTGTTTTTT.

The J gene is TRBJ1-2, the V gene TRBV5-1; 7 positions agree with TRBD1. V shed 3 bases, J shed 6 bases, and the junction held 8 bases outside the gene matches. Germline CDR1 and CDR2: SGHRS and YFSETQ. The CDR3 runs to 14 residues. As DNA, the CDR3 is TGCGCCAGCAGCTCTGGACAGGTCAAGGATGGCTACACCTTC. Amino acids: CASSSGQVKDGYTF. Using reference TRBV5-1 and TRBJ1-2 for the parts outside the CDR3, the full variable domain is KAGVTQTPRYLIKTRGQQVTLSCSPISGHRSVSWYQQTPGQGLQFLFEYFSETQRNKGNFPGRFSGRQFSNSRSEMNVSTLELGDSALYLCASSSGQVKDGYTFGSGTRLTVV.

The chain joins TRBV9 to TRBJ1-2; D may be TRBD1 (6 bases). V lost 2 bases and J 2 bases, leaving 13 bases between the germline ends. The CDR3 sequence is 15 residues long. Germline V gives CDR1 SGDLS, CDR2 YYNGEE. CDR3 nucleotides: TGTGCCAGCAGCGTCGGGAGGGGGACAAACTATGGCTACACCTTC. Its protein product is CASSVGRGTNYGYTF.

The chain carries TRBV6-1 and TRBJ1-2; D may be TRBD1 (5 bases). CDR3 length: 17 amino acids. Germline CDR1 is MNHNS and CDR2 is SASEGT. V was cut by 3 bases and J by 7 bases, with 24 bases left in between. CDR3: CASSEFMGGDVLPGYTF. The CDR3 nucleotides read TGTGCCAGCAGTGAGTTCATGGGAGGGGACGTGCTCCCTGGCTACACCTTC.

The rearrangement uses TRBV12-5 and TRBJ2-7, with 7 bases identical to TRBD1. After removal of 6 bases from V and 2 bases from J, the junction contained 7 bases not matched to a gene. Looked up from germline, CDR1 is LGHNT and CDR2 is FRNRAP. The CDR3 spans 14 residues. As DNA, the CDR3 is TGTGCTAGTGGGCCTGGGACAGTCCCCTACGAGCAGTACTTC. Translated: CASGPGTVPYEQYF. Full variable domain (rest looked up from reference TRBV12-5 and TRBJ2-7): DARVTQTPRHKVTEMGQEVTMRCQPILGHNTVFWYRQTMMQGLELLAYFRNRAPLDDSGMPKDRFSAEMPDATLATLKIQPSEPRDSAVYFCASGPGTVPYEQYFGPGTRLTVT.

V is TRBV12-3 or TRBV12-4 and J is TRBJ1-1; 10 bases are shared with TRBD1. V shed 1 base and J 8 bases; nucleotides not matched to a gene: 1. The CDR3 totals 13 residues. The CDR3 sequence is CASSLGQGAEAFF. Written as DNA, the CDR3 is TGTGCCAGCAGTTTAGGACAGGGGGCGGAAGCTTTCTTT.

This rearrangement joins TRBV12-3 or TRBV12-4 to TRBJ1-2; TRBD1 aligns across 11 bases. The CDR3 extends over 13 amino acids. The ends lost 4 bases at V and 9 bases at J; junction bases unmatched: 4. CDR3 amino acids: CASSSDRGRSYTF. The CDR3 DNA reads TGTGCCAGCAGTTCGGACAGGGGGCGGAGCTACACCTTC.

The gene calls are TRBV5-1 and TRBJ2-7; 9 bases map to TRBD1. V gave up 3 bases and J gave up 3 bases; unmatched junction bases: 7. From germline, CDR1 is SGHRS and CDR2 YFSETQ. The CDR3 is 15 amino acids. The CDR3 coding sequence is TGCGCCAGCAGCTCCTCCGGGGACAGGGACTACGAGCAGTACTTC. It codes for CASSSSGDRDYEQYF.

This clone occurred once. This chain connects TRBV29-1 to TRBJ1-1, with a possible D match to TRBD1 (5 bases). CDR1 and CDR2 from the germline V gene are SQVTM and ANQGSEA. The germline V and J ends were trimmed by 0 bases and 11 bases, with 16 bases remaining between them. The CDR3 runs 13 residues. The CDR3 loop reads CSVEESGPGAAFF. The CDR3 nucleotides read TGCAGCGTTGAAGAGTCCGGCCCTGGGGCGGCTTTCTTT. The whole variable domain, filled in from reference TRBV29-1 and TRBJ1-1, reads SAVISQKPSRDICQRGTSLTIQCQVDSQVTMMFWYRQQPGQSLTLIATANQGSEATYESGFVIDKFPISRPNLTFSTLTVSNMSPEDSSIYLCSVEESGPGAAFFGQGTRLTVV.

This rearrangement joins TRBV15 to TRBJ2-3; D perhaps matches TRBD1 (6 bases). CDR1 LNHNV and CDR2 YYDKDF come from the germline V gene (reference sequence). The CDR3 sequence is 14 residues long. V was pared by 4 bases and J by 6 bases, with 14 bases between. This CDR3 is CATSKGTTGDTQYF. CDR3 nucleotide sequence: TGTGCCACCAGCAAGGGGACAACGGGGGATACGCAGTATTTT.

The V and J genes are TRBV9 and TRBJ2-7; TRBD2 aligns across 13 bases. The V and J ends lost 3 bases and 3 bases, in that order; junction bases with no gene match: 9. The CDR3 extends over 17 amino acids. Germline CDR1 and CDR2: SGDLS and YYNGEE. The CDR3 loop is CASSALGLAGSNYEQYF. As DNA, the CDR3 is TGTGCCAGCAGCGCGCTGGGACTAGCGGGGTCCAACTACGAGCAGTACTTC.

The chain recombines TRBV19 with TRBJ1-1; 9 nucleotides align to TRBD1. V shed 1 base and J 0 bases; nucleotides not matched to a gene: 12. This CDR3 region has 19 residues. Germline CDR1 reads LNHDA; CDR2 reads SQIVND (reference sequence). In DNA, the CDR3 is TGTGCCAGTAGTATAGCCTCATCCGGGACAGGGAGCATGAACACTGAAGCTTTCTTT. It encodes CASSIASSGTGSMNTEAFF.

The rearrangement links TRBV19 to TRBJ1-4, with 9 positions matching TRBD1. Trimming at V came to 5 bases and at J to 5 bases, leaving 3 bases not matched to a gene. Germline values: CDR1 LNHDA, CDR2 SQIVND (reference sequence). The CDR3 contains 14 residues. The CDR3 DNA follows: TGTGCCAGTAGTGCGGGACAGGGCAATGAAAAACTGTTTTTT. Translated, it gives CASSAGQGNEKLFF.

V is TRBV10-2 and J is TRBJ2-2; TRBD1 agrees at 10 bases. Germline loops: CDR1 WSHSY, CDR2 SAAADI. The trim removed 3 bases at V and 5 bases at J, leaving 12 bases unmatched. CDR3 length: 18 residues. CDR3 loop: CASSDAYYGQGGTGELFF. DNA for the CDR3: TGCGCCAGCAGTGATGCCTACTACGGACAGGGGGGAACCGGGGAGCTGTTTTTT.